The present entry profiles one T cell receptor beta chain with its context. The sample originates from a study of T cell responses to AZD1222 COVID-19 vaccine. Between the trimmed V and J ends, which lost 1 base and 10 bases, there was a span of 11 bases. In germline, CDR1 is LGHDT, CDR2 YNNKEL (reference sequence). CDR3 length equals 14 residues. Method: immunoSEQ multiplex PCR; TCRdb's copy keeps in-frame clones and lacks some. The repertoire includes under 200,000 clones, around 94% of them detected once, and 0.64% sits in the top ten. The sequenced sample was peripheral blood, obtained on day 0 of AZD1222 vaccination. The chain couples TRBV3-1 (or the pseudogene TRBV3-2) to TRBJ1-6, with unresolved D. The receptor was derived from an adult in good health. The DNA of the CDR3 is TGTGCCAGCAGCCAAGGGGGTGATAGATCACCCCTCCACTTT. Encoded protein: CASSQGGDRSPLHF.